A single sample gave rise to the 27 T cell receptor beta chains below, sequenced in a study of human T cells and chemical hapten exposure. One entry per CDR3 protein results from TCRdb running MiXCR on the RACE reads. The repertoire consists of around 380,000 distinct CDR3 sequences, with more than 4.5% occurring once and the leading ten covering approximately 2.1%. The time point here: patch test 1, 2 weeks after DPC sensitization. The treatment here: therapeutic diphenylcyclopropenone sensitization with weekly scalp DPC. The source material was whole blood, sampled in connection with sensitization to the hapten diphenylcyclopropenone (DPC). The receptors stem from a woman aged 45-59 years with alopecia areata. Some clones in this sample may be carry-over from other donors' samples.

This clonotype was observed many times. The rearrangement uses TRBV5-4 and TRBJ1-2; a weak D match, TRBD1 (6 bases). The CDR3 is 14 residues long. Trimming removed 4 bases at V and 4 bases at J, with 14 bases between. Germline values: CDR1 SGHNT, CDR2 YYREEE (reference sequence). The CDR3 reads CASSGPGELYGYTF. The CDR3 nucleotides read TGTGCCAGCAGCGGGCCAGGGGAGCTCTATGGCTACACCTTC.

The V call is TRBV6-4, the J call TRBJ2-2; the match to TRBD1 covers 11 bases. CDR3 length equals 18 residues. The junction had 12 bases not matched to a gene; V was cut back by 4 bases and J by 5 bases. Germline V gene sequence: CDR1 MRHNA, CDR2 SNTAGT. CDR3 sequence reads: CASSAKPGQGGRTGELFF. CDR3 bases: TGTGCCAGCAGTGCCAAACCGGGACAGGGGGGCAGAACCGGGGAGCTGTTTTTT.

This clonotype has a count of ten or more. J is TRBJ2-3 and V is TRBV29-1; the D gene is possibly TRBD2 (5 bases). CDR1 and CDR2 from the germline V gene are SQVTM and ANQGSEA. V lost 6 bases and J lost 0, with 10 bases in between. This CDR3 contains 13 residues. CDR3 nucleotides: TGCAGCGTCCGAGCGGATAGCACAGATACGCAGTATTTT. It translates to CSVRADSTDTQYF.

The chain is built from TRBV7-6 and TRBJ1-3, with D uncertain. Trimming shortened V by 5 bases and J by 4 bases, and 12 bases separated the two germline ends. This CDR3 is 14 amino acids long. Per germline, CDR1 SGHVS and CDR2 FNYEAQ. CDR3 sequence (DNA): TGTGCCAGCAGCCCGTCAGTAGGAGGAAACACCATATATTTT. Protein: CASSPSVGGNTIYF.

Many counts were recorded for this clonotype. As DNA, the CDR3 is TGTGCCAGCAGTCCCGGACAGGGGAAAAATGAGCAGTTCTTC. It codes for CASSPGQGKNEQFF. This chain links TRBV12-3 or TRBV12-4 with TRBJ2-1; 9 nucleotides agree with TRBD1. With 5 bases clipped from V and 7 bases from J, the junction kept 6 bases outside the gene matches. The CDR3 is 14 amino acids.

Ten or more counts support this clonotype. This sequence joins TRBV6-2 or TRBV6-3 and TRBJ2-6; D is possibly TRBD1 (6 bases). Germline CDR1 and CDR2: MNHEY and SVGEGT. CDR3 length: 15 residues. V shed 7 bases and J shed 3 bases, with 13 bases lying between them. The CDR3 is CASKQGGFGANVLTF. CDR3 sequence (DNA): TGTGCCAGCAAACAGGGTGGATTTGGGGCCAACGTCCTGACTTTC.

In its sample, this clonotype was seen a few times. V and J are TRBV3-1 and TRBJ2-1; no firm D call. The CDR3 has 12 residues. The V gene's germline CDR1 is LGHDT and CDR2 YNNKEL (reference sequence). V lost 7 bases and J 3 bases, leaving 7 bases between the germline ends. CDR3 amino acids: CASIGNYNEQFF. In nucleotides, the CDR3 is TGTGCCAGCATAGGAAACTACAATGAGCAGTTCTTC.

This clonotype was counted many times. J is TRBJ2-7 and V is TRBV7-9, with 9 nucleotides matching TRBD1. The tail of the sequence fits TRBJ2-5 better, so the J call may be wrong. This CDR3 comprises 13 residues. CDR1 is SEHNR, CDR2 FQNEAQ, per germline (reference sequence). The CDR3 region is CASSRGGQGTQYF. The CDR3 DNA follows: TGTGCCAGCAGCAGAGGGGGACAGGGGACCCAGTACTTC.

This clonotype was recorded a few times. V usage is TRBV2 and J usage is TRBJ2-3; 14 positions match TRBD2. V lost 6 bases, J lost 5 bases, and 1 base stayed unmatched. The germline CDR1 and CDR2 sequences are SNHLY and FYNNEI. CDR3 size: 14 residues. The chain's CDR3 is CASRGLAGEDTQYF. DNA for the CDR3: TGTGCCAGCAGGGGACTAGCGGGAGAAGATACGCAGTATTTT.

The gene calls are TRBV11-2 and TRBJ2-3, with unresolved D. This CDR3 spans 16 amino acids. Deletions cut 2 bases from V and 0 bases from J, with 12 bases between. Germline CDR1 and CDR2: SGHAT and FQNNGV. The CDR3 nucleotides are TGTGCCAGCAGCTTACTAGGAAAGGGTAGCACAGATACGCAGTATTTT. Encoded protein: CASSLLGKGSTDTQYF.

The rearrangement links TRBV7-9 to TRBJ1-5; 8 nucleotides agree with TRBD1. CDR3 size: 15 residues. V dropped 5 bases and J dropped 2; count of bases not matched to a gene: 5. The germline V gene encodes CDR1 SEHNR and CDR2 FQNEAQ (reference sequence). The CDR3 protein is CASSNGQGGNQPQHF. The CDR3 DNA reads as TGTGCCAGCAGCAACGGACAGGGAGGCAATCAGCCCCAGCATTTT.

In this sample, this clonotype turned up many times. The genes are TRBV7-2 and TRBJ2-1; D gene ambiguous. This CDR3 has 13 residues. From germline, CDR1 is SGHTA and CDR2 FQGNSA. V lost 4 bases to trimming and J lost 1 base, with 5 bases between them. CDR3 sequence reads: CASSSFSYNEQFF. The CDR3 DNA is TGTGCCAGCAGCTCCTTTTCCTACAATGAGCAGTTCTTC.

This clonotype occurred many times. V gene TRBV7-9 combines with J gene TRBJ2-7; TRBD1 agrees at 10 bases. The germline V gene has CDR1 SEHNR and CDR2 FQNEAQ (reference sequence). This CDR3 has 17 residues. V was clipped by 6 bases and J by 2 bases; unmatched bases: 13. The CDR3 loop is CASSRPGQGRVTYEQYF. The CDR3 nucleotides are TGTGCCAGCAGTCGGCCGGGACAGGGGCGAGTCACCTACGAGCAGTACTTC.

This clonotype was observed at least ten times. The rearrangement links TRBV30 to TRBJ2-5; 7 bases fit TRBD2. Germline CDR1 is GTSNPN and CDR2 is SVGIG (reference sequence). The CDR3 loop spans 15 amino acids. The junction had 13 bases not matched to a gene; V was cut back by 2 bases and J by 7 bases. The CDR3 sequence: CAWSLMTSTPGTQYF. CDR3 DNA sequence: TGTGCCTGGAGTCTCATGACTAGCACTCCAGGGACCCAGTACTTC.

V gene TRBV7-9 combines with J gene TRBJ2-7; 9 positions agree with TRBD1. Unmatched junction bases numbered 9, after V lost 10 bases and J lost 5 bases. Germline CDR1 reads SEHNR; CDR2 reads FQNEAQ (reference sequence). The CDR3 loop spans 13 amino acids. CDR3 DNA sequence: TGTGCCATCGAAGGGGACAGGGAAGACGAGCAGTACTTC. Translation gives CAIEGDREDEQYF.

This clonotype has a count of ten or more. The gene calls are TRBV2 and TRBJ2-1; D unresolved. This CDR3 is built from 12 residues. V lost 3 bases, J lost 15 bases, and 15 bases lay in between. Germline CDR1 is SNHLY and CDR2 is FYNNEI. CDR3: CASSDPDNPPFF. CDR3 DNA: TGTGCCAGCAGTGACCCGGATAACCCCCCGTTCTTC.

At least ten counts were recorded for this clonotype. The chain is built from TRBV4-1 and TRBJ2-1; TRBD1 matches 9 bases. CDR1 is MGHRA and CDR2 is YSYEKL in the germline V gene. V trimming: 0 bases; J trimming: 2 bases; junction bases outside the gene matches: 2. This CDR3 spans 16 amino acids. The CDR3 region has the DNA TGCGCCAGCAGCCAAGAGTGGGACAGGGCCTACAATGAGCAGTTCTTC. Protein sequence: CASSQEWDRAYNEQFF.

This clonotype was counted many times. The rearrangement links TRBV29-1 to TRBJ1-4; TRBD1 is a possible D gene (5 bases). There are 13 residues in the CDR3. Germline CDR1 SQVTM, CDR2 ANQGSEA. V shed 6 bases and J shed 8 bases, with 16 bases lying between them. The CDR3 nucleotides are TGCAGCGTGAACCGGCTAGCAGGGGAAAAACTGTTTTTT. It codes for CSVNRLAGEKLFF.

The chain combines TRBV18 with TRBJ1-2; D unresolved. Germline assignment: CDR1 KGHSH and CDR2 LQKENI. The CDR3 runs to 13 residues. With 6 bases removed from V and 6 bases from J, the gap between germline ends came to 14 bases. The CDR3: CASSIGTTDGYTF. CDR3 nucleotides: TGTGCCAGCTCCATCGGTACAACAGATGGCTACACCTTC.

Many counts were recorded for this clonotype. The V call is TRBV2, the J call TRBJ2-2; TRBD2 agrees at 7 bases. Per germline, CDR1 SNHLY and CDR2 FYNNEI. V trimming: 2 bases; J trimming: 2 bases; junction bases outside the gene matches: 14. CDR3 length: 19 residues. The CDR3 DNA reads TGTGCCAGCAGTGAACCGGTGCCGCGACTAGCCTTAAACACCGGGGAGCTGTTTTTT. Amino acid sequence: CASSEPVPRLALNTGELFF.

This clonotype was seen many times. V and J are TRBV14 and TRBJ2-1, with 8 bases lining up with TRBD1. With V trimmed by 3 bases and J by 0 bases, 10 bases remained unmatched. CDR3 length equals 18 residues. The germline CDR1 and CDR2 sequences are SGHDN and FVKESK. Written as DNA, the CDR3 is TGTGCCAGCAGCCACCCCGGACAGGGATCTATCTCCTACAATGAGCAGTTCTTC. This codes for CASSHPGQGSISYNEQFF. The full variable domain, in which reference TRBV14 and TRBJ2-1 provide the parts outside the CDR3, is EAGVTQFPSHSVIEKGQTVTLRCDPISGHDNLYWYRRVMGKEIKFLLHFVKESKQDESGMPNNRFLAERTGGTYSTLKVQPAELEDSGVYFCASSHPGQGSISYNEQFFGPGTRLTVL.

This clonotype has at least ten counts. The chain has TRBV5-1 and TRBJ1-2, with TRBD1 as a possible D gene (5 bases). V was cut by 2 bases and J by 6 bases, with 14 bases left in between. The CDR3 contains 14 residues. Germline CDR1 reads SGHRS; CDR2 reads YFSETQ. DNA of the CDR3: TGCGCCAGCAGCTTAGACAGCCCAGGACATGGCTACACCTTC. Translating gives CASSLDSPGHGYTF.

V is TRBV20-1 and J is TRBJ1-1; no clear D. CDR3 size: 16 residues. Trimming left V 0 bases short and J 0 bases short, with 14 bases between. Germline V gene sequence: CDR1 DFQATT, CDR2 SNEGSKA (reference sequence). Here the CDR3 DNA reads TGCAGTGCTAGAGATCCCCGCCGGGGAATGAACACTGAAGCTTTCTTT. It is translated as CSARDPRRGMNTEAFF.

Ten or more counts support this clonotype. This chain connects TRBV28 to TRBJ2-7; 7 nucleotides line up with TRBD1. Germline CDR1 and CDR2: MDHEN and SYDVKM. Trimming at V came to 5 bases and at J to 2 bases, leaving 9 bases not matched to a gene. This CDR3 is built from 15 residues. The CDR3 spells CASSEGQELPYEQYF. CDR3 nucleotide sequence: TGTGCCAGCAGTGAAGGACAGGAACTGCCCTACGAGCAGTACTTC. Using reference TRBV28 and TRBJ2-7 for the parts outside the CDR3, the full variable domain is DVKVTQSSRYLVKRTGEKVFLECVQDMDHENMFWYRQDPGLGLRLIYFSYDVKMKEKGDIPEGYSVSREKKERFSLILESASTNQTSMYLCASSEGQELPYEQYFGPGTRLTVT.

There are a few counts of this clonotype. J is TRBJ1-5 and V is TRBV4-3; no clear D gene. This CDR3 has 13 amino acids. The germline V gene has CDR1 LGHNA and CDR2 YSLEER. Trimming removed 0 bases from V and 9 bases from J, with 9 bases in between. The CDR3 loop is CASSQDEGWPQHF. The CDR3 region has the DNA TGCGCCAGCAGCCAAGATGAGGGTTGGCCCCAGCATTTT.

This clonotype was detected only once. A much more abundant neighbour one base away suggests this may be a read error. The CDR3 nucleotides read TGTGCCAGCACCCGAGGACAGGGGAGCTTCTACAATGAGCAGTTCTTC. It encodes CASTRGQGSFYNEQFF. The chain is built from TRBV28 and TRBJ2-1; 9 bases map to TRBD1. V gave up 7 bases and J gave up 3 bases; unmatched junction bases: 10. Looked up from germline, CDR1 is MDHEN and CDR2 is SYDVKM. The CDR3 contains 16 residues.

This clonotype was seen more than once but under ten times. The V and J genes are TRBV12-3 or TRBV12-4 and TRBJ2-5; 13 positions match TRBD2. This CDR3 has 19 amino acids. The junction had 19 bases not matched to a gene; V was cut back by 6 bases and J by 6 bases. CDR3 residues: CASRPSIWGTSGARQTQYF. DNA for the CDR3: TGTGCCAGCAGACCCAGTATCTGGGGGACTAGCGGGGCCAGGCAGACCCAGTACTTC.